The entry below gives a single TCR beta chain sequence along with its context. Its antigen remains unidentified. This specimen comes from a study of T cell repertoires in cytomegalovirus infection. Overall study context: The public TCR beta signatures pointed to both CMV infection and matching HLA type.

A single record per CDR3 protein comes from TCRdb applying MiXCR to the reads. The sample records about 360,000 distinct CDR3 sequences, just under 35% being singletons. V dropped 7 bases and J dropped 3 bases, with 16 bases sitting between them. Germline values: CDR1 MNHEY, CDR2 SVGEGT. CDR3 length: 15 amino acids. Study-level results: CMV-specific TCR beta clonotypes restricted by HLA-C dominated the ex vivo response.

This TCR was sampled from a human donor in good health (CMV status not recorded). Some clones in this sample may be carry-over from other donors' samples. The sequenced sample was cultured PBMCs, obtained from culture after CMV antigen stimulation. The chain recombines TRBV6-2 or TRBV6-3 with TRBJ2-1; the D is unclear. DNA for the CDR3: TGTGCCAGCACCACGCCTAGGGCCAGCTACAATGAGCAGTTCTTC. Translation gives CASTTPRASYNEQFF.